The present T cell receptor (beta chain) was sequenced within a study of OX40 agonist ivuxolimab in advanced cancers. TCRdb keeps only in-frame clones here, not all; method: immunoSEQ multiplex PCR. The table records 65,000 to 90,000 clones, around 85% of them present only once. Germline V gene lookup returns CDR1 SEHNR and CDR2 FQNEAQ (reference sequence). The V segment lost 0 bases and the J segment 6 bases; nucleotides outside the gene matches: 5. This CDR3 region has 15 residues. The clonotype comes from an adult with an advanced solid tumor such as melanoma, head and neck, liver or kidney cancer. The chain joins TRBV7-9 to TRBJ2-1, with TRBD1 matching over 7 bases. The material sequenced was CD4+ or CD8+ T cells sorted from blood, taken in a trial of the OX40 agonist ivuxolimab. The CDR3 region has the DNA TGTGCCAGCAGCTTAGCAGACAGGGTTGGCAATGAGCAGTTCTTC. Protein product: CASSLADRVGNEQFF.